Shown below are 21 T cell receptor beta chains from a single sample sequenced in a study of human T cells and chemical hapten exposure (dated by TCRdb to about 2021). The method was RACE. This sample was sequenced with a NextSeq 500. The raw public reads went through TCRdb reprocessing: fastp at Q25, MiXCR clone calling, in-frame beta chains kept. Rows with a matching CDR3 protein are joined into one entry that keeps the most common DNA and genes. The sample has fewer than 100,000 distinct CDR3 sequences on record, approximately 13% of them singletons. 2.1% of the sample is held by the ten biggest clonotypes. Sample time point, as interpreted from the label and publication: patch test 1, 2 weeks after DPC sensitization. The treatment or condition label of this sample denotes: therapeutic diphenylcyclopropenone sensitization with weekly scalp DPC. The sequences come from whole blood, collected in connection with sensitization to the hapten diphenylcyclopropenone (DPC). These receptors all stem from a woman in her forties with alopecia areata. Some clones in this sample may be carry-over from other donors' samples.

V is TRBV6-2 or TRBV6-3 and J is TRBJ2-7, with D possibly TRBD2 on 6 matching bases. Between the trimmed V and J ends, which lost 6 bases and 4 bases, there was a span of 13 bases. The CDR3 loop spans 13 amino acids. Germline CDR1 is MNHEY and CDR2 is SVGEGT. CDR3 sequence: CASRSPGRYEQYF. In DNA, the CDR3 is TGTGCCAGCAGGTCCCCAGGGAGGTACGAGCAGTACTTC.

This clonotype was observed many times. The chain joins TRBV7-6 to TRBJ2-1; D not certain. The CDR3 is 11 residues long. Trimming cost V 0 bases and J 10 bases, with 4 bases left between them. The germline V gene has CDR1 SGHVS and CDR2 FNYEAQ. The CDR3 bases are TGTGCCAGCAGCTTAGCTTGGGAGCAGTTCTTC. Translating it yields CASSLAWEQFF.

J is TRBJ2-7 and V is TRBV5-1; D not certain. There are 15 residues in the CDR3. With 3 bases removed from V and 1 base from J, the gap between germline ends came to 14 bases. The germline gives CDR1 SGHRS, CDR2 YFSETQ. The CDR3 DNA reads as TGCGCCAGCAGCTATACGACGTCTGAGTCCTACGAGCAGTACTTC. Amino acids: CASSYTTSESYEQYF.

The chain couples TRBV27 to TRBJ1-2, with 7 bases fitting TRBD1. The CDR3 loop spans 15 amino acids. The trim removed 5 bases at V and 3 bases at J, leaving 9 bases unmatched. Per the germline V gene, CDR1 is MNHEY and CDR2 is SMNVEV (reference sequence). DNA of the CDR3: TGTGCCAGCAGTCTGACCCCCAGGGGGGACTATGGCTACACCTTC. This sequence encodes CASSLTPRGDYGYTF.

The V gene is TRBV5-1, the J gene TRBJ1-2; D is undetermined. The V end lost 0 bases, the J end lost 3 bases, and 6 bases lay between the germline ends. There are 13 residues in the CDR3. Germline CDR1 SGHRS, CDR2 YFSETQ. The CDR3 DNA follows: TGCGCCAGCAGCTTGGACGGAGACTATGGCTACACCTTC. It specifies CASSLDGDYGYTF.

A few counts support this clonotype. The rearrangement joins TRBV6-2 or TRBV6-3 to TRBJ1-5; TRBD1 is a possible D gene (5 bases). The CDR3 contains 18 residues. The germline CDR1 and CDR2 sequences are MNHEY and SVGEGT. The ends were cut back, 6 bases at V and 1 base at J, with 22 bases in the middle. The CDR3 is CASSLDLQGDSSNQPQHF. CDR3 in DNA: TGTGCCAGCAGCCTGGACCTCCAAGGGGATTCCAGCAATCAGCCCCAGCATTTT.

V gene TRBV12-3 or TRBV12-4 combines with J gene TRBJ1-6; TRBD1 matches 10 bases. This CDR3 is 15 amino acids long. The V gene end was trimmed by 6 bases and the J gene end by 6 bases; junction bases not matched to a gene: 5. CDR3 bases: TGTGCCAGCAGCAACCGGGACAGGGGTAATTCACCCCTCCACTTT. Its protein product is CASSNRDRGNSPLHF.

The rearrangement uses TRBV20-1 and TRBJ1-5, with 8 bases matching TRBD1. V lost 6 bases, J lost 7 bases, and 8 bases stayed unmatched. The CDR3 is made up of 13 amino acids. In germline, CDR1 is DFQATT, CDR2 SNEGSKA (reference sequence). The CDR3 DNA reads TGCAGTGCCACTCAGGGGGCGGAGCAGCCCCAGCATTTT. Encoded protein: CSATQGAEQPQHF.

The chain is built from TRBV12-3 or TRBV12-4 and TRBJ1-6; 8 bases line up with TRBD1. V shed 6 bases and J 10 bases; nucleotides not matched to a gene: 5. The CDR3 has 13 residues. CDR3 region: CASRTGGGSPLHF. The CDR3, as DNA: TGTGCCAGCAGAACAGGGGGAGGCTCACCCCTCCACTTT.

The chain couples TRBV20-1 to TRBJ1-2; tentative D call: TRBD1 (5 bases). The germline CDR1 and CDR2 sequences are DFQATT and SNEGSKA (reference sequence). The CDR3 consists of 11 residues. V was trimmed by 7 bases and J by 4 bases, leaving 10 bases between them. CDR3 amino acids: CSGTGSYGYTF. CDR3 sequence (DNA): TGCAGTGGTACAGGAAGCTATGGCTACACCTTC.

This sequence joins TRBV6-5 and TRBJ2-3; 9 bases align to TRBD1. The CDR3 is 18 residues long. V shed 0 bases and J 2 bases; nucleotides not matched to a gene: 9. Germline V gives CDR1 MNHEY, CDR2 SVGAGI. CDR3 region: CASSYSSGTGPPTDTQYF. CDR3 nucleotide sequence: TGTGCCAGCAGTTACTCAAGCGGGACAGGGCCCCCCACAGATACGCAGTATTTT.

At least ten counts were recorded for this clonotype. V is TRBV20-1 and J is TRBJ1-5; 9 positions match TRBD1. Losses at the gene ends were 5 bases for V and 5 bases for J; bases not matched to a gene: 7. Germline V gene lookup returns CDR1 DFQATT and CDR2 SNEGSKA (reference sequence). The CDR3 is 14 amino acids. CDR3 sequence: CSAPTGGFDQPQHF. CDR3 coding DNA: TGCAGTGCTCCGACAGGGGGGTTCGATCAGCCCCAGCATTTT.

This chain joins TRBV28 and TRBJ2-1; 7 bases fit TRBD2. Germline loops: CDR1 MDHEN, CDR2 SYDVKM. Trimming removed 3 bases from V and 6 bases from J; junction bases left unmatched: 8. The CDR3 totals 15 residues. DNA of the CDR3: TGTGCCAGCAGTTTGAGACTAGCCCTACTCAATGAGCAGTTCTTC. Its protein product is CASSLRLALLNEQFF.

In this sample, this clonotype turned up many times. The chain recombines TRBV13 with TRBJ1-2, with D perhaps TRBD1 (5 bases). Trimming removed 5 bases at V and 4 bases at J, with 14 bases between. The CDR3 has 14 residues. Germline lookup yields CDR1 PRHDT and CDR2 FYEKMQ (reference sequence). As DNA, the CDR3 is TGTGCCAGCAGCCTAGTCGACAGAAGCTATGGCTACACCTTC. Its translation is CASSLVDRSYGYTF.

Ten or more counts support this clonotype. The V call is TRBV9, the J call TRBJ2-5; 10 bases line up with TRBD2. The germline CDR1 and CDR2 sequences are SGDLS and YYNGEE. V lost 3 bases to trimming and J lost 10 bases; unmatched junction nucleotides: 12. This CDR3 spans 15 amino acids. The CDR3 loop is CASSGGLALAGDQYF. CDR3 bases: TGTGCCAGCAGCGGGGGACTAGCGCTCGCCGGGGACCAGTACTTC.

This clonotype was seen more than once but under ten times. The V and J genes are TRBV10-3 and TRBJ2-5; TRBD2 matches 8 bases. V trimming: 6 bases; J trimming: 3 bases; junction bases outside the gene matches: 6. Germline assignment: CDR1 ENHRY and CDR2 SYGVKD. CDR3 size: 14 residues. This chain's CDR3 is CAISPAGVEETQYF. The CDR3 nucleotides are TGTGCCATCAGCCCAGCGGGAGTCGAAGAGACCCAGTACTTC.

This clonotype occurred many times. The rearrangement uses TRBV19 and TRBJ2-5, with 9 nucleotides matching TRBD1. The germline CDR1 and CDR2 sequences are LNHDA and SQIVND (reference sequence). Germline trimming cut 6 bases from V and 4 bases from J; bases unmatched to any gene: 6. CDR3 length: 14 residues. The CDR3, as DNA: TGTGCCAGTAGCAACAGGGGGCAGAGAGAGACCCAGTACTTC. It specifies CASSNRGQRETQYF.

J is TRBJ2-1 and V is TRBV20-1; 14 positions match TRBD2. The CDR3 has 20 residues. Trimming removed 6 bases from V and 0 bases from J; junction bases left unmatched: 16. CDR1 DFQATT and CDR2 SNEGSKA come from the germline V gene (reference sequence). The chain's CDR3 is CSARTSGRPAKISSYNEQFF. In nucleotides, the CDR3 is TGCAGTGCCCGGACTAGCGGGAGGCCCGCTAAAATAAGCTCCTACAATGAGCAGTTCTTC.

This clonotype was picked up many times. The chain combines TRBV20-1 with TRBJ2-3; a possible D gene is TRBD2 (6 bases). Germline loops: CDR1 DFQATT, CDR2 SNEGSKA (reference sequence). The ends were cut back, 0 bases at V and 4 bases at J, with 17 bases in the middle. This CDR3 contains 16 residues. This chain's CDR3 is CSARDVLATTPDTQYF. The CDR3 DNA sequence: TGCAGTGCTAGAGATGTGCTAGCGACCACCCCAGATACGCAGTATTTT.

V is TRBV27 and J is TRBJ2-1; possibly TRBD1 for D (6 bases). Trimming left V 3 bases short and J 9 bases short, with 9 bases between. Germline CDR1 is MNHEY and CDR2 is SMNVEV (reference sequence). The CDR3 is made up of 12 amino acids. The CDR3 spells CASSFLGAEQFF. For the CDR3, the DNA is TGTGCCAGCAGTTTTTTGGGGGCTGAGCAGTTCTTC.

The V call is TRBV24-1, the J call TRBJ2-3, with 10 bases aligning to TRBD2. The V gene's germline CDR1 is KGHDR and CDR2 SFDVKD. The CDR3 is 15 residues long. The trim removed 4 bases at V and 2 bases at J, leaving 2 bases unmatched. The chain's CDR3 is CATSDLAGDTDTQYF. DNA for the CDR3: TGTGCCACCAGTGACCTAGCGGGAGACACAGATACGCAGTATTTT.